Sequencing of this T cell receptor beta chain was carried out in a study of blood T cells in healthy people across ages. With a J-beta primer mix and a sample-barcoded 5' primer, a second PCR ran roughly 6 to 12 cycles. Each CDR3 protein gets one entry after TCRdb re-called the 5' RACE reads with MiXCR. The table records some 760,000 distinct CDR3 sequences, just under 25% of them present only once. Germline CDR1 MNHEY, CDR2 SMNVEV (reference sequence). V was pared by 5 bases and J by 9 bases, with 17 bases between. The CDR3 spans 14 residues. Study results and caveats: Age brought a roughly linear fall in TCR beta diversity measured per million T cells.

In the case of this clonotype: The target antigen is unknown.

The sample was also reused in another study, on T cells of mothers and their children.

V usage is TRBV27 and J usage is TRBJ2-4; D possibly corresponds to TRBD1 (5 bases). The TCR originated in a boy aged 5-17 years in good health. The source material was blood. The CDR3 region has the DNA TGTGCCAGCAGTCAACTTCAGGGTTGGAGCATTCAGTACTTC. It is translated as CASSQLQGWSIQYF.